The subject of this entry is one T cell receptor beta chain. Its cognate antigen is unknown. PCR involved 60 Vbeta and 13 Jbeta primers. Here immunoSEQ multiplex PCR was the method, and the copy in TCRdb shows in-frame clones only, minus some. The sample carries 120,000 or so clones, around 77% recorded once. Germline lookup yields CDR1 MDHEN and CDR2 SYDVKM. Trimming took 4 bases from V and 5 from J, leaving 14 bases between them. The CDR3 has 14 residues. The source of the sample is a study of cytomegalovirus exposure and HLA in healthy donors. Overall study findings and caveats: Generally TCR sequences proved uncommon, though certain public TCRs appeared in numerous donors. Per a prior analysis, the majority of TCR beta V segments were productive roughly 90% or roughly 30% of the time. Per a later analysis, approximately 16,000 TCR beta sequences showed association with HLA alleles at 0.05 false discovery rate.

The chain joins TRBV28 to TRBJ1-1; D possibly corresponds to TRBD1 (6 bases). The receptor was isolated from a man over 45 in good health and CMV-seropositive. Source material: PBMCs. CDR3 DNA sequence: TGTGCCAGCAGTTCCCCAGGGGACCTGACTGAAGCTTTCTTT. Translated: CASSSPGDLTEAFF.